These 25 T cell receptor beta chains came from one sample sequenced in a study of cytomegalovirus exposure and HLA in healthy donors. In the PCR, 60 Vbeta and 13 Jbeta primers were used. Assay: immunoSEQ multiplex PCR; the TCRdb copy retains only in-frame clones and omits some. The table has fewer than 200,000 clones, around 83% seen once. The sequenced sample consisted of PBMCs. These receptors came from a man aged 40-49 years in good health and CMV-seropositive.

V usage is TRBV27 and J usage is TRBJ2-7; possibly TRBD2 for D (6 bases). V was trimmed by 0 bases and J by 2 bases, leaving 14 bases between them. Looked up from germline, CDR1 is MNHEY and CDR2 is SMNVEV (reference sequence). The length of the CDR3 is 16 residues. CDR3 coding DNA: TGTGCCAGCAGTTTATCCGCTGGGGGGAGCCCCTACGAGCAGTACTTC. This translates into CASSLSAGGSPYEQYF.

This clone was recorded only once. The chain carries TRBV5-1 and TRBJ1-2; 9 bases map to TRBD1. Germline V gives CDR1 SGHRS, CDR2 YFSETQ. The CDR3 is made up of 13 amino acids. Unmatched junction bases numbered 8, after V lost 7 bases and J lost 7 bases. The chain's CDR3 is CASSLDRGSGYTF. The CDR3 region has the DNA TGCGCCAGCTCACTGGACAGGGGCAGTGGCTACACCTTC.

This CDR3 reads CASSPGPQGWGTEAFF. Here the CDR3 DNA reads TGTGCCAGCAGCCCAGGTCCACAGGGGTGGGGCACTGAAGCTTTCTTT. The chain has TRBV4-2 and TRBJ1-1; 7 bases align to TRBD1. This CDR3 is 16 amino acids long. Germline trimming cut 4 bases from V and 4 bases from J; bases unmatched to any gene: 12. The V gene's germline CDR1 is LGHNA and CDR2 YNFKEQ.

This sequence joins TRBV5-1 and TRBJ2-7; 9 nucleotides agree with TRBD2. CDR1 is SGHRS, CDR2 YFSETQ, per germline. The CDR3 spans 16 residues. The V and J ends lost 3 bases and 0 bases, in that order; junction bases with no gene match: 7. In DNA, the CDR3 is TGCGCCAGCAGCTCAGGACTAGCGAGGAGCTCCTACGAGCAGTACTTC. Protein sequence: CASSSGLARSSYEQYF.

The V call is TRBV9, the J call TRBJ2-3; no clear D gene. The CDR3 is 15 residues long. Germline assignment: CDR1 SGDLS and CDR2 YYNGEE. V lost 4 bases and J lost 1, with 13 bases in between. The CDR3 DNA reads TGTGCCAGCAGCCCCCGCAGGCCGGGCACAGATACGCAGTATTTT. It encodes CASSPRRPGTDTQYF.

Regarding this clone: Germline and junction disagree at one end, which may indicate a read error. This chain connects TRBV7-9 to TRBJ1-2, with D possibly matching TRBD1 (5 bases). Per germline, CDR1 SEHNR and CDR2 FQNEAQ (reference sequence). This CDR3 is 17 amino acids long. The CDR3 reads CSSSPLPAAGGTGSYTF. As DNA, the CDR3 is TGTTCCAGCAGCCCTCTCCCGGCGGCGGGGGGAACCGGTAGCTACACCTTC.

The CDR3 reads CASSMPPGPQHF. In DNA, the CDR3 is TGTGCCAGCAGTATGCCCCCAGGGCCCCAGCATTTT. The V gene is TRBV28, the J gene TRBJ1-5; no clear D. Germline V gene sequence: CDR1 MDHEN, CDR2 SYDVKM. Between the trimmed V and J ends, which lost 5 bases and 9 bases, there was a span of 11 bases. The CDR3 sequence is 12 residues long. Looking up the rest from reference TRBV28 and TRBJ1-5 gives the full variable domain: DVKVTQSSRYLVKRTGEKVFLECVQDMDHENMFWYRQDPGLGLRLIYFSYDVKMKEKGDIPEGYSVSREKKERFSLILESASTNQTSMYLCASSMPPGPQHFGDGTRLSIL.

This chain uses TRBV21-1 with TRBJ2-7; TRBD1, the table's D call, lacks a check against the DNA. TRBV21-1 is designated a pseudogene. CDR3 length: 19 amino acids. The CDR3 is CASTTQQVYNGTGQHEQYF. The CDR3 coding sequence is TGTGCCAGCACCACACAGCAGGTCTACAACGGGACAGGGCAGCACGAGCAGTACTTC.

The chain couples TRBV13 to TRBJ2-1, with TRBD2 matching 14 bases. Germline CDR1 is PRHDT and CDR2 is FYEKMQ (reference sequence). CDR3 length equals 16 residues. V lost 3 bases to trimming and J lost 5 bases; unmatched junction nucleotides: 3. CDR3 DNA: TGTGCCAGCAGCTTCGCGGGACTAGCGGGAGACAATGAGCAGTTCTTC. Its translation is CASSFAGLAGDNEQFF.

The J gene is TRBJ2-7, the V gene TRBV5-5, with D tentatively TRBD1 (6 bases). The germline V and J ends were trimmed by 4 bases and 2 bases, with 13 bases remaining between them. This CDR3 contains 14 residues. Germline V gene data show CDR1 as SGHKS and CDR2 as YYEKEE (reference sequence). Here the CDR3 DNA reads TGTGCCAGCAGCCCACAGGGCTTTGCCTACGAGCAGTACTTC. Translation: CASSPQGFAYEQYF.

The chain carries TRBV7-2 and TRBJ2-1, with D possibly being TRBD2 (6 bases). The CDR3 covers 15 residues. Germline V gives CDR1 SGHTA, CDR2 FQGNSA. Between the trimmed V and J ends, which lost 4 bases and 4 bases, there was a span of 14 bases. CDR3 coding DNA: TGTGCCAGCAGCTCGGATAGCGGTCCGTACAATGAGCAGTTCTTC. This codes for CASSSDSGPYNEQFF.

This rearrangement joins TRBV7-8 to TRBJ2-7; TRBD2 agrees at 7 bases. In germline, CDR1 is SGHVS, CDR2 FQNEAQ. The J segment lost 1 base and the V segment lost 3 bases, leaving 12 bases of the junction unmatched. The CDR3 loop spans 17 amino acids. The CDR3 loop is CASSLGGRAGGSYEQYF. Here the CDR3 DNA reads TGTGCCAGCAGCTTGGGGGGGAGGGCCGGGGGGTCCTACGAGCAGTACTTC.

This chain uses TRBV5-8 with TRBJ2-1; 8 bases are shared with TRBD1. Germline loops: CDR1 SGHTS, CDR2 YDEGEE. With V trimmed by 2 bases and J by 4 bases, 8 bases remained unmatched. The CDR3 covers 16 residues. In DNA, the CDR3 is TGTGCCAGCAGCTTATACAGGGGGATGAAGTACAATGAGCAGTTCTTC. This encodes CASSLYRGMKYNEQFF. Variable domain in full (rest from reference TRBV5-8 and TRBJ2-1): EAGVTQSPTHLIKTRGQQATLRCSPISGHTSVYWYQQALGLGLQFLLWYDEGEERNRGNFPPRFSGRQFPNYSSELNVNALELEDSALYLCASSLYRGMKYNEQFFGPGTRLTVL.

The rearrangement links TRBV7-8 to TRBJ1-5; the D is unclear. The V end was cut by 5 bases, the J end by 1 base, with 12 bases between. The germline V gene has CDR1 SGHVS and CDR2 FQNEAQ. The CDR3 is made up of 15 amino acids. The CDR3 loop is CASSPGGGSNQPQHF. The CDR3 DNA sequence: TGTGCCAGCAGCCCCGGCGGTGGAAGCAATCAGCCCCAGCATTTT. The full variable domain, with the rest looked up from reference TRBV7-8 and TRBJ1-5, is GAGVSQSPRYKVAKRGQDVALRCDPISGHVSLFWYQQALGQGPEFLTYFQNEAQLDKSGLPSDRFFAERPEGSVSTLKIQRTQQEDSAVYLCASSPGGGSNQPQHFGDGTRLSIL.

The chain recombines TRBV11-3 with TRBJ2-5, with 7 bases lining up with TRBD1. Germline values: CDR1 SGHNT, CDR2 YENEEA. The CDR3 sequence is 14 residues long. J lost 3 bases, V lost 5 bases, and 6 bases had no gene match. CDR3 protein: CASSQWTGEETQYF. CDR3 coding DNA: TGTGCCAGCAGCCAGTGGACAGGCGAAGAGACCCAGTACTTC. Using reference TRBV11-3 and TRBJ2-5 for the parts outside the CDR3, the full variable domain is EAGVVQSPRYKIIEKKQPVAFWCNPISGHNTLYWYLQNLGQGPELLIRYENEEAVDDSQLPKDRFSAERLKGVDSTLKIQPAELGDSAVYLCASSQWTGEETQYFGPGTRLLVL.

CDR3 sequence reads: CASSEGTGSDTIYF. In DNA, the CDR3 is TGTGCCAGCAGTGAAGGGACAGGGTCCGACACCATATATTTT. The rearrangement links TRBV6-5 to TRBJ1-3; 9 bases map to TRBD1. The CDR3 is 14 residues long. Losses at the gene ends were 5 bases for V and 8 bases for J; bases not matched to a gene: 7. Germline CDR1 and CDR2: MNHEY and SVGAGI.

The chain carries TRBV27 and TRBJ2-5; D is perhaps TRBD2 (7 bases). The CDR3 runs to 14 residues. Trimming took off 6 bases at V and 10 bases at J, with 21 bases between the two ends. Germline V gene lookup returns CDR1 MNHEY and CDR2 SMNVEV (reference sequence). This CDR3 is CASRRAGGGGNQYF. In nucleotides, the CDR3 is TGTGCCAGCAGACGCGCTGGGGGCGGGGGCAACCAGTACTTC.

The chain carries TRBV19 and TRBJ2-7; TRBD1 might be the D (7 bases). V was pared by 6 bases and J by 8 bases, with 14 bases between. This CDR3 has 12 amino acids. Germline-derived CDR1 and CDR2 are LNHDA and SQIVND (reference sequence). The CDR3 protein is CASRSRGEKQYF. The DNA of the CDR3 is TGTGCCAGTAGATCCAGGGGGGAAAAGCAGTACTTC.

The rearrangement uses TRBV10-3 and TRBJ1-2, with unresolved D. Germline V gene sequence: CDR1 ENHRY, CDR2 SYGVKD. V lost 4 bases, J lost 1 base, and 7 bases lay in between. The CDR3 loop spans 13 amino acids. CDR3 amino acids: CAISADNNYGYTF. CDR3 bases: TGTGCCATCAGTGCCGACAATAACTATGGCTACACCTTC.

The chain employs TRBV7-9 and TRBJ2-3; 10 nucleotides line up with TRBD1. The CDR3 runs to 14 residues. The ends lost 5 bases at V and 5 bases at J; junction bases unmatched: 4. Germline CDR1 is SEHNR and CDR2 is FQNEAQ (reference sequence). The CDR3 sequence is CASSAGTGVDTQYF. In nucleotides, the CDR3 is TGTGCCAGCAGCGCAGGGACAGGGGTAGATACGCAGTATTTT.

The chain recombines TRBV18 with TRBJ2-7, with 9 bases fitting TRBD1. The CDR3 is 15 amino acids. The J segment lost 4 bases and the V segment lost 3 bases, leaving 7 bases of the junction unmatched. Germline CDR1 is KGHSH and CDR2 is LQKENI. CDR3 sequence (DNA): TGTGCCAGCTCACCCACCGGGACAGGGAATTACGAGCAGTACTTC. Encoded protein: CASSPTGTGNYEQYF.

The gene calls are TRBV7-2 and TRBJ2-3; possible D gene TRBD2, 6 bases. Trimming removed 0 bases at V and 4 bases at J, with 11 bases between. CDR1 is SGHTA and CDR2 is FQGNSA in the germline V gene. The CDR3 spans 15 residues. CDR3: CASSLAGGTPDTQYF. CDR3 nucleotide sequence: TGTGCCAGCAGCTTAGCGGGCGGGACGCCAGATACGCAGTATTTT.

The rearrangement links TRBV28 to TRBJ2-7; 8 bases map to TRBD2. This CDR3 region has 14 residues. J lost 4 bases, V lost 4 bases, and 6 bases had no gene match. From germline, CDR1 is MDHEN and CDR2 SYDVKM. The CDR3 nucleotides read TGTGCCAGCAGTTCCGGGACTAGTTTTTACGAGCAGTACTTC. This gives the protein CASSSGTSFYEQYF. The variable domain in full, completed from reference TRBV28 and TRBJ2-7, reads DVKVTQSSRYLVKRTGEKVFLECVQDMDHENMFWYRQDPGLGLRLIYFSYDVKMKEKGDIPEGYSVSREKKERFSLILESASTNQTSMYLCASSSGTSFYEQYFGPGTRLTVT.

The gene calls are TRBV5-4 and TRBJ2-1; 12 bases align to TRBD2. The CDR3 spans 14 residues. V was clipped by 4 bases and J by 8 bases; unmatched bases: 4. Germline CDR1 reads SGHNT; CDR2 reads YYREEE (reference sequence). The CDR3, as DNA: TGTGCCAGCAGCCTTGGACTAGCGGGATATGAGCAGTTCTTC. Residues: CASSLGLAGYEQFF.

This chain connects TRBV5-1 to TRBJ1-3, with D possibly TRBD1 on 5 matching bases. Germline assignment: CDR1 SGHRS and CDR2 YFSETQ. The CDR3 has 14 amino acids. With 3 bases removed from V and 4 bases from J, the gap between germline ends came to 11 bases. CDR3 nucleotides: TGCGCCAGCAGCTCTCAGGGCCACGGAAACACCATATATTTT. This encodes CASSSQGHGNTIYF.